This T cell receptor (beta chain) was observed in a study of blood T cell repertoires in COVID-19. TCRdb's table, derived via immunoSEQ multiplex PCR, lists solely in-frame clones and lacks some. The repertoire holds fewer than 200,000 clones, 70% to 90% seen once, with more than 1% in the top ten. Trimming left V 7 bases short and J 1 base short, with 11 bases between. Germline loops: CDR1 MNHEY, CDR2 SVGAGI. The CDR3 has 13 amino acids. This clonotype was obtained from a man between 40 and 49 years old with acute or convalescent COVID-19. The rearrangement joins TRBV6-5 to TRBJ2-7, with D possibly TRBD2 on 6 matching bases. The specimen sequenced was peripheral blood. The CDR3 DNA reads TGTGCCAGCACCCCTGGGGGGTCCTACGAGCAGTACTTC. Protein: CASTPGGSYEQYF.